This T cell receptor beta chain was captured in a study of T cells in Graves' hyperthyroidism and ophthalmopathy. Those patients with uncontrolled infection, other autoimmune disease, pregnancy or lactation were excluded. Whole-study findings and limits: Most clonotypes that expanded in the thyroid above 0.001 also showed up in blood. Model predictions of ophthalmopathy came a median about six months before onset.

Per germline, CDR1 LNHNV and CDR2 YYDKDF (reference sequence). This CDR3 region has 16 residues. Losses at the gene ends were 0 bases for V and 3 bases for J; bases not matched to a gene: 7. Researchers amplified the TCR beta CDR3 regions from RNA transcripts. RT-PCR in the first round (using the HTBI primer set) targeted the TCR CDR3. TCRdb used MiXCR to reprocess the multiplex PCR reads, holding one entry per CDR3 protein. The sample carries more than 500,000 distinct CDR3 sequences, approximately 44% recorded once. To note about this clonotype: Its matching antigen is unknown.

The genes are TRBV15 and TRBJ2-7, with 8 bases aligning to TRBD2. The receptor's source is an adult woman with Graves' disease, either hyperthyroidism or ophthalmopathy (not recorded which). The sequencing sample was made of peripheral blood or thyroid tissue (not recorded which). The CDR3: CATSRDLASGRYEQYF. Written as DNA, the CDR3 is TGTGCCACCAGCAGAGATTTGGCTAGCGGGCGCTACGAGCAGTACTTC. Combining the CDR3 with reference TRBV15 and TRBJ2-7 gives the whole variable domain DAMVIQNPRYQVTQFGKPVTLSCSQTLNHNVMYWYQQKSSQAPKLLFHYYDKDFNNEADTPDNFQSRRPNTSFCFLDIRSPGLGDTAMYLCATSRDLASGRYEQYFGPGTRLTVT.